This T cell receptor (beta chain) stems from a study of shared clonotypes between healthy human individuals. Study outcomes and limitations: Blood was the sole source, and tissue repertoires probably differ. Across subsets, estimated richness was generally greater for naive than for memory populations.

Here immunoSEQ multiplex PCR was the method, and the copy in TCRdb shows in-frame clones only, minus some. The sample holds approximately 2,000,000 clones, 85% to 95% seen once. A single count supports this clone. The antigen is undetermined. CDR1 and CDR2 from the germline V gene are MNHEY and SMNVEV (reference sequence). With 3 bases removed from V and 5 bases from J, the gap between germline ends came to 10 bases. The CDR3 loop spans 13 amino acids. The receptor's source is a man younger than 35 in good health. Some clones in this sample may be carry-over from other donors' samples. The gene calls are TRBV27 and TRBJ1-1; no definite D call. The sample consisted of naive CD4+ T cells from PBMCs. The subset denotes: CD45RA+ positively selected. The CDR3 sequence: CASSLERRTEAFF. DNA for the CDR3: TGTGCCAGCAGTTTGGAACGGAGGACTGAAGCTTTCTTT.